This TCR beta chain stems from a study of T cells in Graves' hyperthyroidism and ophthalmopathy. Study details: Peripheral blood was obtained at initial diagnosis, preceding any treatment.

RNA transcripts gave rise to amplified TCR beta CDR3 regions. Initially, a first-round RT-PCR of the TCR CDR3 employed the HTBI primer set. TCRdb recomputed calls from the multiplex PCR reads with MiXCR, one row per CDR3 protein. The table has some 650,000 distinct CDR3 sequences, about a sixth seen once; the top ten hold 3% to 4%. The study left out patients who had uncontrolled infection, other autoimmune disease, pregnancy or lactation. This CDR3 is 15 amino acids long. CDR1 is MNHNS and CDR2 is SASEGT in the germline V gene. V shed 6 bases and J 6 bases; nucleotides not matched to a gene: 12. This sequence originates from a woman between 40 and 50 years old with Graves' ophthalmopathy. Sequenced input: blood. This sequence joins TRBV6-1 and TRBJ1-1, with 8 bases aligning to TRBD1. The CDR3 loop is CASSRGQGDVPEAFF. In DNA, the CDR3 is TGTGCCAGCAGCCGCGGACAGGGAGATGTTCCTGAAGCTTTCTTT.